Each of the 11 T cell receptor beta chains below was sequenced from the same sample in a study of response to subunit inactivated influenza vaccine. TCRdb reanalysed the RT-PCR reads using MiXCR and keeps one entry per CDR3 protein. In the table there are some 850,000 distinct CDR3 sequences, around 18% of which are singletons. The sample here was PBMCs from blood, taken 4 to 6 days after vaccination. The receptors shown here come from a man over 45 who received an inactivated influenza vaccine.

The V and J genes are TRBV4-3 and TRBJ2-3; D ambiguous. Germline V gene sequence: CDR1 LGHNA, CDR2 YSLEER. The V gene lost 3 bases and the J gene lost 2 bases, with 21 bases spanning the gap. This CDR3 is 18 amino acids long. The CDR3 DNA sequence: TGCGCCAGCAGCCAGGATATAGAGAGACGGCGATTCACAGATACGCAGTATTTT. Translation: CASSQDIERRRFTDTQYF.

This clonotype turned up a few times. The J gene is TRBJ2-1, the V gene TRBV6-5, with D perhaps given as TRBD1 or TRBD2 (6 bases each). The germline CDR1 and CDR2 sequences are MNHEY and SVGAGI. CDR3 length equals 16 residues. The V and J ends lost 0 bases and 3 bases respectively, with 12 bases between them. Here the CDR3 DNA reads TGTGCCAGCAGTTACTCGAGGGGGGCTGGCTACAATGAGCAGTTCTTC. This gives the protein CASSYSRGAGYNEQFF.

The genes are TRBV7-9 and TRBJ2-1; D possibly uses TRBD1 or TRBD2 (6 bases each). Trimming removed 7 bases from V and 5 bases from J, with 18 bases in between. The CDR3 extends over 15 amino acids. Germline values: CDR1 SEHNR, CDR2 FQNEAQ (reference sequence). The CDR3 loop reads CASITKGGFNNEQFF. The DNA for the CDR3 is TGTGCCAGCATCACCAAGGGGGGTTTCAACAATGAGCAGTTCTTC.

This rearrangement joins TRBV28 to TRBJ2-7, with D maybe TRBD1 (6 bases). Germline CDR1 and CDR2: MDHEN and SYDVKM. This CDR3 region has 14 residues. Trimming stripped 4 bases from V and 3 bases from J, with 13 bases between. Here the CDR3 reads CASSSPGQSYEQYF. The CDR3 nucleotides read TGTGCCAGCAGTTCGCCGGGACAAAGCTACGAGCAGTACTTC.

The chain joins TRBV6-2 or TRBV6-3 to TRBJ1-1; tentatively, D is TRBD1 (5 bases). The germline V and J ends were trimmed by 2 bases and 5 bases, with 18 bases remaining between them. Germline V CDR1 and CDR2: MNHEY, SVGEGT. The CDR3 covers 16 residues. This CDR3 reads CASSYPEAGPNTEAFF. CDR3 nucleotides: TGTGCCAGCAGTTACCCCGAAGCAGGGCCGAATACTGAAGCTTTCTTT.

The genes are TRBV20-1 and TRBJ2-7; 10 nucleotides agree with TRBD2. This CDR3 has 13 amino acids. CDR1 DFQATT and CDR2 SNEGSKA come from the germline V gene (reference sequence). Trimming took 4 bases from V and 3 from J; bases not matched to a gene: 3. CDR3 amino acids: CSATSGGVYEQYF. The CDR3 coding sequence is TGCAGTGCTACTAGCGGGGGAGTCTACGAGCAGTACTTC.

This clonotype was detected ten times or more. The chain employs TRBV6-4 and TRBJ2-1; tentative D call: TRBD1 (7 bases). Germline V gene data show CDR1 as MRHNA and CDR2 as SNTAGT. Trimming removed 3 bases at V and 5 bases at J, with 14 bases between. CDR3 length: 15 residues. CDR3 sequence reads: CASSDKEGAHNEQFF. The CDR3 DNA follows: TGTGCCAGCAGTGATAAGGAGGGGGCCCACAATGAGCAGTTCTTC.

V gene TRBV24-1 combines with J gene TRBJ1-1; 10 bases map to TRBD1. V lost 7 bases, J lost 1 base, and 2 bases stayed unmatched. CDR3 length: 14 residues. Germline-derived CDR1 and CDR2 are KGHDR and SFDVKD. Here the CDR3 DNA reads TGTGCCACCAGGGGGACAGGGGAGAACACTGAAGCTTTCTTT. It translates to CATRGTGENTEAFF.

The genes are TRBV29-1 and TRBJ1-1; tentative D call: TRBD1 (5 bases). This CDR3 is 14 amino acids long. In germline, CDR1 is SQVTM, CDR2 ANQGSEA. V lost 6 bases to trimming and J lost 5 bases, with 19 bases between them. The CDR3 loop is CSVSSPGLWTEAFF. The CDR3 DNA follows: TGCAGCGTGTCATCGCCGGGACTCTGGACTGAAGCTTTCTTT.

This clonotype has only a few counts. The chain combines TRBV9 with TRBJ2-2; D is undetermined. This CDR3 has 13 amino acids. Trimming removed 0 bases at V and 8 bases at J, with 8 bases between. CDR1 and CDR2 (germline): SGDLS, YYNGEE. The CDR3 sequence: CASSVVVTGELFF. The DNA of the CDR3 is TGTGCCAGCAGCGTAGTGGTGACAGGGGAGCTGTTTTTT. Looking up the rest from reference TRBV9 and TRBJ2-2 gives the full variable domain: DSGVTQTPKHLITATGQRVTLRCSPRSGDLSVYWYQQSLDQGLQFLIQYYNGEERAKGNILERFSAQQFPDLHSELNLSSLELGDSALYFCASSVVVTGELFFGEGSRLTVL.

The sample holds a few counts of this clonotype. The V gene is TRBV5-1, the J gene TRBJ2-1; possible D gene TRBD2, 7 bases. The V gene's germline CDR1 is SGHRS and CDR2 YFSETQ. The V end was cut by 0 bases, the J end by 7 bases, with 17 bases between. The CDR3 loop spans 16 amino acids. CDR3 sequence (DNA): TGCGCCAGCAGCTTGGAATGGGGGGGGCACGGGAATGAGCAGTTCTTC. It is translated as CASSLEWGGHGNEQFF.